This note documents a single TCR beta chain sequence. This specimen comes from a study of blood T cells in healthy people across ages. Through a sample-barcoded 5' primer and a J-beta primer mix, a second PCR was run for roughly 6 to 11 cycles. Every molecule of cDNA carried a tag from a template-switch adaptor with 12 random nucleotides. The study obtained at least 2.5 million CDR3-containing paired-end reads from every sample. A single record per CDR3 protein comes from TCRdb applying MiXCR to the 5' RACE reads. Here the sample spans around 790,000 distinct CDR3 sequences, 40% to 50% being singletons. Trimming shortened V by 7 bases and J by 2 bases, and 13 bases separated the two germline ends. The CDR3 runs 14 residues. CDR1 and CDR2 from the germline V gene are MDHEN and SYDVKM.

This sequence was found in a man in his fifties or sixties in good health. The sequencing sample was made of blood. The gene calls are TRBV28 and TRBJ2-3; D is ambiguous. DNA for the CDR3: TGTGCCAGCAACGGACCCGGCGCCACAGATACGCAGTATTTT. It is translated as CASNGPGATDTQYF.